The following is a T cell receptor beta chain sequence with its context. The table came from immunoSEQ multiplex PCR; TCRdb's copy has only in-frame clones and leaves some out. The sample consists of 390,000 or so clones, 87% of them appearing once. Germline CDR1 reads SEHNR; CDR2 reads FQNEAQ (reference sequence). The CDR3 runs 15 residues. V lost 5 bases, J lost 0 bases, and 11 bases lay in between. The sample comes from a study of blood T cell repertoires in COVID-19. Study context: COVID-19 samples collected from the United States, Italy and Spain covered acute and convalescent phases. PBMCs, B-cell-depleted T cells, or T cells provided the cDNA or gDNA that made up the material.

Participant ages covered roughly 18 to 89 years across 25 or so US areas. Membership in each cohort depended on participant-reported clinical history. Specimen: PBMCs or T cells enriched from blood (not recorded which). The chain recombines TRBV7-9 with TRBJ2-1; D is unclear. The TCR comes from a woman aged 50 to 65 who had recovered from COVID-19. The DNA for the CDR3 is TGTGCCAGCAGCCCCTCTCGTAACTCCTACAATGAGCAGTTCTTC. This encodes CASSPSRNSYNEQFF.